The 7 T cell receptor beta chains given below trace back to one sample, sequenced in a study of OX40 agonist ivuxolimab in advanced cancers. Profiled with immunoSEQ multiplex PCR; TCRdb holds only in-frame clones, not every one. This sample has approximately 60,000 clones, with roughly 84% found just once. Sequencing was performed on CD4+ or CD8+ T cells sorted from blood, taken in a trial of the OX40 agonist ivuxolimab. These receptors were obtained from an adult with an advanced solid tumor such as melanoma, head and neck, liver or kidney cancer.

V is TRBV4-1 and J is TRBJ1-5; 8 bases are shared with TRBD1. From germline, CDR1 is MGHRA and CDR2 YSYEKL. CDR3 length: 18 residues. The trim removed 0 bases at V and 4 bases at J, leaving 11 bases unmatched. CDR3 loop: CASSQDSAGGRRNQPQHF. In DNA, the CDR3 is TGCGCCAGCAGCCAAGATAGTGCAGGGGGCAGGAGGAATCAGCCCCAGCATTTT.

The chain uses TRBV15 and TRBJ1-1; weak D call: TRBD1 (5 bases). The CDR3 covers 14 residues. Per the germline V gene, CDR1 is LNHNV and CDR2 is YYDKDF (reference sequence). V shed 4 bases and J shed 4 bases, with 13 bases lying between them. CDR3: CATSTRLGGTEAFF. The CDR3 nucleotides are TGTGCCACCAGCACTCGCCTTGGGGGCACTGAAGCTTTCTTT. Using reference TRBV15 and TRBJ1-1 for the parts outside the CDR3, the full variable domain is DAMVIQNPRYQVTQFGKPVTLSCSQTLNHNVMYWYQQKSSQAPKLLFHYYDKDFNNEADTPDNFQSRRPNTSFCFLDIRSPGLGDTAMYLCATSTRLGGTEAFFGQGTRLTVV.

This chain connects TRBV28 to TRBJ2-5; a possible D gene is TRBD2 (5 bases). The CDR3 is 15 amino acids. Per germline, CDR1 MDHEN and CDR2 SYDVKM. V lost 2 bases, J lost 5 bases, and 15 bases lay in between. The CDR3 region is CASSLGDSPGETQYF. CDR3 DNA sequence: TGTGCCAGCAGTTTAGGAGACTCCCCGGGGGAGACCCAGTACTTC.

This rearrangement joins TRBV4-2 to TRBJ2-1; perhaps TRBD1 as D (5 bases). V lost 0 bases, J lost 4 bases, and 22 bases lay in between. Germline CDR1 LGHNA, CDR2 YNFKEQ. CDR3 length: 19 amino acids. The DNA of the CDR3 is TGTGCCAGCAGCCAAGAAGGCCAGGGTTGGGGTTCTAAATACAATGAGCAGTTCTTC. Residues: CASSQEGQGWGSKYNEQFF.

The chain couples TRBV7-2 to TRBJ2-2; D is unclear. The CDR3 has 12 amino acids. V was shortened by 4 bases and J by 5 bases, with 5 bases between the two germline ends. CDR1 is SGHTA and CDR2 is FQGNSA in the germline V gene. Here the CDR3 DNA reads TGTGCCAGCAGCTCATATACCGGGGAGCTGTTTTTT. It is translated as CASSSYTGELFF. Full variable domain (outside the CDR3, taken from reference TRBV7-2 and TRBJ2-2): GAGVSQSPSNKVTEKGKDVELRCDPISGHTALYWYRQSLGQGLEFLIYFQGNSAPDKSGLPSDRFSAERTGGSVSTLTIQRTQQEDSAVYLCASSSYTGELFFGEGSRLTVL.

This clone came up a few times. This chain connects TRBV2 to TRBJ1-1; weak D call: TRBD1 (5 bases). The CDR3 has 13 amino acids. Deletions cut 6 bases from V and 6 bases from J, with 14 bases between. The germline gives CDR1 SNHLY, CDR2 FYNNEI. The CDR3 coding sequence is TGTGCCAGCAGCCTAGACAGCAGGGCTGAAGCTTTCTTT. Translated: CASSLDSRAEAFF.

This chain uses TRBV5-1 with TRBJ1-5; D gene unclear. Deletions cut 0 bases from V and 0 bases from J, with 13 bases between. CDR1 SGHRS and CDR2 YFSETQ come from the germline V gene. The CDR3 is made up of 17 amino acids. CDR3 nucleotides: TGCGCCAGCAGCTTGGACCCCCTGGGAAATAGCAATCAGCCCCAGCATTTT. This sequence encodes CASSLDPLGNSNQPQHF.